This passage covers 9 T cell receptor beta chains from one sample sequenced in a study of identical twins. From the 5' RACE reads, TCRdb called clonotypes with MiXCR, one entry per CDR3 protein. The sample shows fewer than 900,000 distinct CDR3 sequences, about 20% of them seen only once. These data also formed part of another study, on T cells expressing NK-cell markers.

Sequences were obtained from PBMCs. The source is a woman aged 18-30 years in good health.

This clonotype was seen ten or more times. The chain couples TRBV12-3 or TRBV12-4 to TRBJ2-7; TRBD1 matches at 9 bases. The CDR3 is made up of 13 amino acids. V gave up 7 bases and J gave up 4 bases; unmatched junction bases: 5. CDR3 nucleotide sequence: TGTGCCAGCACCTTGGACAGGGGATACGAGCAGTACTTC. Protein product: CASTLDRGYEQYF.

This clonotype has only a few counts. For the CDR3, the DNA is TGCAGCGTCCTTCTCGGGATAAATGAGCAGTTCTTC. Protein sequence: CSVLLGINEQFF. The chain carries TRBV29-1 and TRBJ2-1; a weak D match, TRBD2 (5 bases). V lost 6 bases, J lost 7 bases, and 13 bases lay in between. The CDR3 runs to 12 residues. Germline V gene sequence: CDR1 SQVTM, CDR2 ANQGSEA.

This clonotype was seen many times. V is TRBV12-3 or TRBV12-4 and J is TRBJ1-1; perhaps TRBD1 as D (6 bases). This CDR3 contains 13 residues. V was cut by 6 bases and J by 2 bases, with 10 bases left in between. The CDR3 here is CASSGQTNTEAFF. The CDR3 DNA sequence: TGTGCCAGCAGCGGACAGACAAACACTGAAGCTTTCTTT.

CDR3 coding DNA: TGTGCCAGCAGTTTATCCGGGACTAGCGGGACCTACAATGAGCAGTTCTTC. Encoded protein: CASSLSGTSGTYNEQFF. J is TRBJ2-1 and V is TRBV27, with TRBD2 matching over 13 bases. The V segment lost 0 bases and the J segment 2 bases; nucleotides outside the gene matches: 1. CDR1 is MNHEY, CDR2 SMNVEV, per germline (reference sequence). The CDR3 is 17 amino acids.

This clonotype was observed a few times. The J gene is TRBJ2-6, the V gene TRBV10-3; 7 bases match TRBD2. The CDR3 totals 17 residues. Germline V CDR1 and CDR2: ENHRY, SYGVKD. The CDR3: CAIAVGGGPSGANVLTF. CDR3 DNA sequence: TGTGCGATAGCGGTTGGCGGGGGACCTTCTGGGGCCAACGTCCTGACTTTC.

There are many counts of this clonotype. The chain links TRBV12-3 or TRBV12-4 to TRBJ1-2; D is perhaps TRBD1 (5 bases). The CDR3 is made up of 11 amino acids. V lost 5 bases to trimming and J lost 7 bases, with 8 bases between them. The CDR3, as DNA: TGTGCCAGCAGTCAAGGGGTTGGCTACACCTTC. Its protein product is CASSQGVGYTF.

This clonotype was seen ten or more times. J is TRBJ2-3 and V is TRBV5-5; possibly TRBD2 for D (6 bases). The CDR3 is 15 residues long. V dropped 0 bases and J dropped 1 base, with 9 bases sitting between them. The germline gives CDR1 SGHKS, CDR2 YYEKEE (reference sequence). DNA of the CDR3: TGTGCCAGCAGCTTGGTCGGGGGTGGCACAGATACGCAGTATTTT. It specifies CASSLVGGGTDTQYF.

This clonotype appeared a few times. The genes are TRBV12-3 or TRBV12-4 and TRBJ1-2, with no clear D. CDR3 length: 12 residues. V was cut by 3 bases and J by 5 bases, with 7 bases left in between. The CDR3 is CASSLTVYGYTF. The CDR3 bases are TGTGCCAGCAGTTTGACGGTATATGGCTACACCTTC.

V gene TRBV11-1 combines with J gene TRBJ2-5; the match to TRBD1 covers 8 bases. V lost 4 bases and J lost 2; bases outside the gene matches: 18. This CDR3 is 19 amino acids long. Germline V gene lookup returns CDR1 SGHAT and CDR2 FQDESV (reference sequence). The CDR3 DNA is TGTGCCAGCAGCTCACTCTTACCGAGGACAGGGACGGGGCAAGAGACCCAGTACTTC. The encoded protein is CASSSLLPRTGTGQETQYF. Full variable domain (remainder filled in from reference TRBV11-1 and TRBJ2-5): EAEVAQSPRYKITEKSQAVAFWCDPISGHATLYWYRQILGQGPELLVQFQDESVVDDSQLPKDRFSAERLKGVDSTLKIQPAELGDSAMYLCASSSLLPRTGTGQETQYFGPGTRLLVL.